This T cell receptor (beta chain) was recorded in a study of cytomegalovirus exposure and HLA in healthy donors. Germline V CDR1 and CDR2: SNHLY, FYNNEI. The CDR3 covers 17 residues. V lost 5 bases, J lost 3 bases, and 8 bases stayed unmatched. In the PCR, 60 Vbeta and 13 Jbeta primers were used. Clones were read by immunoSEQ multiplex PCR, and TCRdb kept only the in-frame ones, dropping some. The specimen's table records 100,000 to 150,000 clones. This clonotype was obtained from a woman aged 40 to 50 in good health and CMV-seronegative. Sequencing input: PBMCs. This chain links TRBV2 with TRBJ2-1, with 12 bases lining up with TRBD2. The DNA for the CDR3 is TGTGCCAGCAGTCCACGGACTAGCGGGGTGGACTACAATGAGCAGTTCTTC. Protein sequence: CASSPRTSGVDYNEQFF.